This T cell receptor beta chain was retrieved from a study of OX40 agonist ivuxolimab in advanced cancers. As for the study more broadly: Ivuxolimab was an agonistic, fully human IgG2 monoclonal antibody directed against OX40 (CD134), a costimulatory receptor. Partial responses were achieved by three dose-escalation patients, of whom one had hepatocellular carcinoma and two had cutaneous melanoma. The paper reports the monotherapy dose-escalation portion (N ≈ 52 patients) of the phase I ivuxolimab trial. The point of sequencing TCRbeta in the periphery was to test whether ivuxolimab changed TCR sequence diversity and drove clonal T-cell expansion. Of the roughly 51 dose-escalation patients, hepatocellular carcinoma was present in roughly 19, melanoma in about 15, renal cell carcinoma in 9 and head and neck cancer in 9. Prior anti-PD-1, anti-PD-L1 or anti-CTLA-4 therapy was permitted, and roughly two fifths of dose-escalation patients had received checkpoint inhibitors. Intravenous ivuxolimab was administered to patients every 2 weeks at six dose levels: 0.01, 0.1, 0.3, 1.5, 3 and 10 mg/kg. The dose-escalation cohort was 80% to 90% male with a mean age of around 62 years, ranging from roughly 20 to 80.

V and J are truncated by 4 bases and 6 bases respectively, leaving an intervening sequence of 6 bases. The CDR3 spans 11 residues, from the cysteine through the phenylalanine. Just CDR3 DNA is preserved here, 33 bases in frame from base 1. The germline V gene sets CDR1 to ENHRY and CDR2 to SYGVKD. Patients with autoimmune disease history or receiving systemic immunosuppression were excluded from the trial. Peripheral blood for TCR sequencing was drawn from every dose cohort at baseline, at cycle 4 day 1 and at cycle 7 day 1. Samples came from an open-label, multicenter, first-in-human phase I dose-escalation trial of ivuxolimab. Adults with locally advanced or metastatic head and neck squamous cell, hepatocellular, melanoma or renal cell carcinoma were enrolled in the trial. CD4+ and CD8+ T cells were sorted separately from peripheral blood before TCR sequencing. Results the study describes overall, beyond this receptor: The antigen specificity of the clonally expanded peripheral T cells was not determined. At doses from 0.1 to 3.0 mg/kg, clonal expansion was seen in both CD4+ and CD8+ blood T cells between baseline and week 6. In partial responders in the 0.1-3.0 mg/kg groups, normalized peripheral clonal expansion was found to be among the lowest, especially among CD8+ T cells. After ivuxolimab, expanded clones were on average more numerous among CD8+ T cells than among CD4+ T cells. Low levels of normalized T-cell clonal expansion were also seen in some patients who did not respond.

As concerns this clone: Its antigen is not yet known. One base away there is no much larger clone; base qualities are not given.

To sequence the TCRbeta CDR3 region, genomic DNA was isolated from the sorted cells. The immunoSEQ Assay was used for sequencing of TCRbeta CDR3 regions. Held by TCRdb, this immuneACCESS table contains in-frame sequences only and omits some clones. Under half of the omission traces to an unresolved V gene where checked; the cause of the rest is unknown. A total of 72,000 or so clones appear in this sample, 80% to 90% of them only once. The biggest ten clones account for over 9.5% of the sample. The TCR originated in an adult with an advanced solid tumor such as melanoma, head and neck, liver or kidney cancer. The rearrangement combines TRBV10-3 with TRBJ1-2; the D gene identity is not certain. The specimen comprised CD4+ or CD8+ T cells sorted from blood, sampled in a trial of the OX40 agonist ivuxolimab. The sequence in DNA is TGTGCCATCAGTGTTAAGGATGGCTACACCTTC. Translated, it reads CAISVKDGYTF.